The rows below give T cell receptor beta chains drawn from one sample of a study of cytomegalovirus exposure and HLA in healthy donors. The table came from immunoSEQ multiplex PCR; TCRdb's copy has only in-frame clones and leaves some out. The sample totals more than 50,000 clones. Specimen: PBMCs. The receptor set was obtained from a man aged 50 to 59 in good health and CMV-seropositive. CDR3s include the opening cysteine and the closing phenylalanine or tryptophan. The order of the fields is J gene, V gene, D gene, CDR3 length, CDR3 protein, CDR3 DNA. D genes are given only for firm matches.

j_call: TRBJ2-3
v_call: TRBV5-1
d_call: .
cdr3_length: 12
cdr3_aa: CASSSTTDTQYF
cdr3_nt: TGCGCCAGCAGCTCTACCACAGATACGCAGTATTTT

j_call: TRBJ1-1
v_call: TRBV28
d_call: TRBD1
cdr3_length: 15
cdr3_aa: CASSGQGMGNTEAFF
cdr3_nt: TGTGCCAGCAGTGGACAGGGTATGGGGAACACTGAAGCTTTCTTT

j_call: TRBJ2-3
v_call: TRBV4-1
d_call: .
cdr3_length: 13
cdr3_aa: CASSHTGLDTQYF
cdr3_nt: TGCGCCAGCAGCCATACAGGGTTAGATACGCAGTATTTT

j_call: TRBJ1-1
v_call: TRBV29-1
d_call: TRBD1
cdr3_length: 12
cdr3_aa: CSVEGGQGSAFF
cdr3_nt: TGCAGCGTTGAAGGGGGACAGGGTTCGGCTTTCTTT

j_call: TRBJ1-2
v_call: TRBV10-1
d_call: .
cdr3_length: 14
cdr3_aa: CASATTREYDGYTF
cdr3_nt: TGCGCCAGCGCTACTACACGGGAATACGATGGCTACACCTTC

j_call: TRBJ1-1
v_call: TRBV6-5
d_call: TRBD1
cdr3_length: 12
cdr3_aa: CASSKNRGPAFF
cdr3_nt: TGTGCCAGCAGTAAAAACAGGGGGCCAGCTTTCTTT

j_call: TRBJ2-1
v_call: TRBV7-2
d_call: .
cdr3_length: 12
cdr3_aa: CASSPGYNEQFF
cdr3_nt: TGTGCCAGCAGCCCAGGGTACAATGAGCAGTTCTTC

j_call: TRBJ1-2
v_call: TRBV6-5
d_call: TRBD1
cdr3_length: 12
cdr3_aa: CASKQGARGYTF
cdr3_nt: TGTGCCAGCAAACAGGGGGCGAGAGGCTACACCTTC

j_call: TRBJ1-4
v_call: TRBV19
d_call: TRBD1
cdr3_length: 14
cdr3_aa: CASSMGQYNEKLFF
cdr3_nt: TGTGCCAGTAGTATGGGACAGTATAATGAAAAACTGTTTTTT

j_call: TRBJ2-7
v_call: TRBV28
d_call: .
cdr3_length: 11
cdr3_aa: CASRNTYEQYF
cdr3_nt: TGTGCCAGCAGAAACACCTACGAGCAGTACTTC

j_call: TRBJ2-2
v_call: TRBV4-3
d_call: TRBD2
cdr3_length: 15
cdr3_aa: CASSPGLDYTGELFF
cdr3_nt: TGCGCCAGCAGCCCGGGACTAGACTACACCGGGGAGCTGTTTTTT

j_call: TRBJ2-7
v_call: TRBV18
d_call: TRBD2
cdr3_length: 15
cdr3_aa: CASSPLAGPLGEQYF
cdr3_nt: TGTGCCAGCTCACCACTAGCGGGTCCGCTTGGCGAGCAGTACTTC

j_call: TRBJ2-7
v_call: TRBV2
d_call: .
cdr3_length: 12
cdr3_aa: CASGGSSYEQYF
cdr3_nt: TGTGCCAGCGGTGGTAGCTCCTACGAGCAGTACTTC

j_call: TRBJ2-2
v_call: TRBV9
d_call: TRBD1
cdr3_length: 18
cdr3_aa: CASSVGSRGQVYTGELFF
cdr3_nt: TGTGCCAGCAGCGTAGGGAGTAGGGGACAGGTCTACACCGGGGAGCTGTTTTTT

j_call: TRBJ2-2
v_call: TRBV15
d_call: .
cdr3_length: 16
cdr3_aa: CATSTGVGVTSGELFF
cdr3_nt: TGTGCCACCAGCACCGGGGTCGGGGTAACGTCCGGGGAGCTGTTTTTT

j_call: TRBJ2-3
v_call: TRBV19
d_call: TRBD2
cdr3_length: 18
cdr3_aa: CASSTPGLALGPGGTQYF
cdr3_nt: TGTGCCAGTAGTACGCCGGGACTAGCCCTGGGGCCTGGGGGTACGCAGTATTTT

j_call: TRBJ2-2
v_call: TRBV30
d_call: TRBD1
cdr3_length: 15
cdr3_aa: CAWQSGGLDTGELFF
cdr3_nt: TGTGCCTGGCAATCAGGGGGATTGGACACCGGGGAGCTGTTTTTT

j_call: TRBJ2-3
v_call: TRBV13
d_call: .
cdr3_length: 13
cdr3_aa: CASSPPTTDTQYF
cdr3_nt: TGTGCCAGCAGCCCGCCGACTACAGATACGCAGTATTTT

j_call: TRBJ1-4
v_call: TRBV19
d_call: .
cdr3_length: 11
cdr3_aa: CASNRAEKLFF
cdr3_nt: TGTGCCAGCAACAGGGCTGAAAAACTGTTTTTT

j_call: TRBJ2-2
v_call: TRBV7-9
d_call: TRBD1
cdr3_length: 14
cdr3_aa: CASSDRANTGELFF
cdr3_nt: TGTGCCAGCAGCGACAGGGCGAACACCGGGGAGCTGTTTTTT

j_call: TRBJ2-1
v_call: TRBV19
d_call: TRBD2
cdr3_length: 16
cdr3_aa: CASSKGVTSGRNEQFF
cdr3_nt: TGTGCCAGTAGTAAGGGGGTAACTAGCGGGAGGAATGAGCAGTTCTTC

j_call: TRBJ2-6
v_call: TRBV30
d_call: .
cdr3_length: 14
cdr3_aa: CAWSVGAGANVLTF
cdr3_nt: TGTGCCTGGAGTGTCGGGGCTGGGGCCAACGTCCTGACTTTC

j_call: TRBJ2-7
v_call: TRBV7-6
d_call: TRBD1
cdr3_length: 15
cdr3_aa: CASSTYRGEPGEQYF
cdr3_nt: TGTGCCAGCAGCACATACAGGGGCGAGCCCGGCGAGCAGTACTTC

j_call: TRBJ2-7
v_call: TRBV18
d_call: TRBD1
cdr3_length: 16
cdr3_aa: CASSPTPGQGTHEQYF
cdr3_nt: TGTGCCAGCTCACCTACCCCGGGACAGGGGACCCACGAGCAGTACTTC

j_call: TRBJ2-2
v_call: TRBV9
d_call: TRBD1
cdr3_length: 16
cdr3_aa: CASSPGGQANTGELFF
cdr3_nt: TGTGCCAGCAGCCCAGGTGGACAGGCGAACACCGGGGAGCTGTTTTTT

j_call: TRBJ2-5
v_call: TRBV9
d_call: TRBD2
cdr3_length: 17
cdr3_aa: CASSVQPLAGGQETQYF
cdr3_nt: TGTGCCAGCAGCGTCCAACCCTTAGCGGGAGGTCAGGAGACCCAGTACTTC

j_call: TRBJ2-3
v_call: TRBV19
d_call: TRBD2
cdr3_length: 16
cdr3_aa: CASSISGRAETDTQYF
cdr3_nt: TGTGCCAGTAGTATAAGCGGGAGGGCCGAGACAGATACGCAGTATTTT

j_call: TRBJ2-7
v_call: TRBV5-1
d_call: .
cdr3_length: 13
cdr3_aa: CASSRTGSYEQYF
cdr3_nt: TGCGCCAGCAGCCGTACCGGGTCCTACGAGCAGTACTTC

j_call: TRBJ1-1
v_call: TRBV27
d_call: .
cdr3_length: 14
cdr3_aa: CASSGTWGDTEAFF
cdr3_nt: TGTGCCAGCAGTGGAACCTGGGGGGACACTGAAGCTTTCTTT

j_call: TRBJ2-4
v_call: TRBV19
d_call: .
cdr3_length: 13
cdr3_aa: CASSISRGDIQYF
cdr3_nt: TGTGCCAGTAGTATCTCCAGGGGTGACATTCAGTACTTC

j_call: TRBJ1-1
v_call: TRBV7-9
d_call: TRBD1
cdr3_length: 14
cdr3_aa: CASSPGQGNTEAFF
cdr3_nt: TGTGCCAGCAGCCCGGGACAGGGGAACACTGAAGCTTTCTTT

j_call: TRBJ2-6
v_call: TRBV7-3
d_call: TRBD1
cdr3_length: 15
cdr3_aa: CASSYRGSGANVLTF
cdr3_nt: TGTGCCAGCAGCTACAGGGGCTCAGGGGCCAACGTCCTGACTTTC

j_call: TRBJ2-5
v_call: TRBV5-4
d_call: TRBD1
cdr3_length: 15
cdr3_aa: CASSRPDRAQETQYF
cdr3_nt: TGTGCCAGCAGCCGCCCCGACAGGGCCCAAGAGACCCAGTACTTC

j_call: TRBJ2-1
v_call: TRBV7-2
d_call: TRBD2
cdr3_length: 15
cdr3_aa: CASSLSGGEGNEQFF
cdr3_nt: TGTGCCAGCAGCTTAAGCGGTGGGGAGGGCAATGAGCAGTTCTTC

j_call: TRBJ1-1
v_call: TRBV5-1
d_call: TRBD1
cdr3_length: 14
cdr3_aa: CVTRQGQTNTEAFF
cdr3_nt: TGCGTGACCCGACAGGGGCAAACTAACACTGAAGCTTTCTTT

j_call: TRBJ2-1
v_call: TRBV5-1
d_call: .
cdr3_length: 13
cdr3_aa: CASSLSVGGEQFF
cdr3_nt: TGCGCCAGCAGCCTTTCAGTGGGGGGTGAGCAGTTCTTC

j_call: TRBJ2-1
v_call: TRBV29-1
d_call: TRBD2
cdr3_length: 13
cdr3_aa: CSVTGGPGNEQFF
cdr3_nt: TGCAGCGTTACGGGAGGGCCGGGGAATGAGCAGTTCTTC

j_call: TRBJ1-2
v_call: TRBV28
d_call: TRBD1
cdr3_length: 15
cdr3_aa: CASSFLFDRGYGYTF
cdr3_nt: TGTGCCAGCAGTTTCCTCTTCGACAGGGGCTATGGCTACACCTTC

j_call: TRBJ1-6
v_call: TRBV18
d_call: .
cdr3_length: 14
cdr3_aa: CASSLSGSDSPLHF
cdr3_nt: TGTGCCAGCTCACTCTCAGGGTCGGATTCACCCCTCCACTTT

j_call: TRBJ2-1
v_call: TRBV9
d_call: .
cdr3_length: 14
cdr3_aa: CASSALPRDNEQFF
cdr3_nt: TGTGCCAGCAGCGCCCTCCCCAGGGACAATGAGCAGTTCTTC

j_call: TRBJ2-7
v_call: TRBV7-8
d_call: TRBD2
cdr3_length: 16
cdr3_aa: CASSLVSGGARNEQYF
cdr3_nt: TGTGCCAGCAGCTTAGTTAGCGGGGGGGCGAGGAACGAGCAGTACTTC

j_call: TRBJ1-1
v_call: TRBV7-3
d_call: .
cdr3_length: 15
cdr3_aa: CASSSRVGSPGEAFF
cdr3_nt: TGTGCCAGCAGCTCCAGGGTTGGCTCCCCGGGTGAAGCTTTCTTT

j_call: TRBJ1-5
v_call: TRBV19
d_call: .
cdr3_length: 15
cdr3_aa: CASSIVRGFNQPQHF
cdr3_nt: TGTGCCAGTAGTATAGTTAGGGGTTTCAATCAGCCCCAGCATTTT

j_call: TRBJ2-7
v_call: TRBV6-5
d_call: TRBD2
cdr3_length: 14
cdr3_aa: CTSSSKGTSWEQYF
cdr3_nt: TGTACCAGCAGTTCCAAAGGGACTAGTTGGGAGCAGTACTTC

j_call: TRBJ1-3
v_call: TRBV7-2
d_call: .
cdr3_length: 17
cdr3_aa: CASSGPTVGPSGNTIYF
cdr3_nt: TGTGCCAGCAGCGGTCCGACAGTGGGTCCCTCTGGAAACACCATATATTTT

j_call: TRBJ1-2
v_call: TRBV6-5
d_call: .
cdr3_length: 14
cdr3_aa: CASSYGRGNYGYTF
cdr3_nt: TGTGCCAGCAGTTATGGGAGGGGGAACTATGGCTACACCTTC

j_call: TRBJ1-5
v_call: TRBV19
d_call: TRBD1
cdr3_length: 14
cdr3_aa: CASTPGTGAQPQHF
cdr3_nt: TGTGCCAGTACTCCCGGGACAGGGGCCCAGCCCCAGCATTTT

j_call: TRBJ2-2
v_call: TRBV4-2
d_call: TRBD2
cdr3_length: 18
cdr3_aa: CASSQVYPGLANTGELFF
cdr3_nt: TGTGCCAGCAGCCAAGTCTATCCGGGACTAGCGAACACCGGGGAGCTGTTTTTT

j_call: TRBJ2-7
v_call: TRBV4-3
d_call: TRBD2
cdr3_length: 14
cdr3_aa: CASSQAEAGAEQYF
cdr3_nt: TGCGCCAGCAGCCAAGCGGAAGCGGGAGCCGAGCAGTACTTC

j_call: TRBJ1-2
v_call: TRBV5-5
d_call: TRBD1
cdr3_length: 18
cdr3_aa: CASSLAPRTGKVGSGYTF
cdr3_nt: TGTGCCAGCAGCTTGGCCCCTCGGACAGGGAAGGTCGGCAGTGGCTACACCTTC

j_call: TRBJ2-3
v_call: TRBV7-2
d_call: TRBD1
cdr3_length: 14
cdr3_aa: CASGTTGGTDTQYF
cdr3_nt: TGTGCCAGCGGAACGACAGGGGGCACAGATACGCAGTATTTT

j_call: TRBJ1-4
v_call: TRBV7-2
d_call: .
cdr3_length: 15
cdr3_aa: CASSWDTTTNEKLFF
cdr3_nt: TGTGCCAGCAGTTGGGACACAACAACTAATGAAAAACTGTTTTTT

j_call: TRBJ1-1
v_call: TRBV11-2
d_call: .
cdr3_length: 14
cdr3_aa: CASSPPTANTEDFF
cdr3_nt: TGTGCCAGCAGCCCCCCGACAGCGAACACTGAAGATTTCTTT